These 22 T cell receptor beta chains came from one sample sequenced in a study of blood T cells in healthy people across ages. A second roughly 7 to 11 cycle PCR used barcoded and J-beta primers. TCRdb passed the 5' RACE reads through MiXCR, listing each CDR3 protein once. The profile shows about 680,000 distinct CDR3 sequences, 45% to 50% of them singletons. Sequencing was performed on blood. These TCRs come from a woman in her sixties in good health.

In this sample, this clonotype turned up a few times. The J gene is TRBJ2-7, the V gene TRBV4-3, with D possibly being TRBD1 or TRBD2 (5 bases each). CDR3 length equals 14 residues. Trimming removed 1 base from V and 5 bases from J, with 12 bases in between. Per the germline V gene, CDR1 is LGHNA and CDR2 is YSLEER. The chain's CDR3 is CASSQVGTGDEQYF. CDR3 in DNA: TGCGCCAGCAGCCAAGTAGGGACGGGCGACGAGCAGTACTTC.

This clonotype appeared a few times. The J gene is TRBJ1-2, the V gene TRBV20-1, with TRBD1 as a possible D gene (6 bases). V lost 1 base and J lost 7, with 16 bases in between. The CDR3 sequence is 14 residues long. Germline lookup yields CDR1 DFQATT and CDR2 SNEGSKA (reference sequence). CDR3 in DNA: TGCAGTGCTAGAGTAGGGGGACATAGTCGTGGCTACACCTTC. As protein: CSARVGGHSRGYTF.

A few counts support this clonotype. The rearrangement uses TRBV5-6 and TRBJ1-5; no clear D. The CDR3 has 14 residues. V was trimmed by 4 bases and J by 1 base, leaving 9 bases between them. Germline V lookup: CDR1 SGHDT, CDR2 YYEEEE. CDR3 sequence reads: CASSGIQSNQPQHF. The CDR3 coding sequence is TGTGCCAGCAGCGGAATACAGAGCAATCAGCCCCAGCATTTT.

The CDR3 sequence is CASSYPGSGNYGYTF. CDR3 nucleotides: TGTGCCAGCAGTTACCCAGGCAGCGGTAACTATGGCTACACCTTC. This rearrangement joins TRBV6-6 to TRBJ1-2, with D unresolved. The length of the CDR3 is 15 residues. Trimming cost V 2 bases and J 1 base, with 11 bases left between them. Per the germline V gene, CDR1 is MNHNY and CDR2 is SVGAGI (reference sequence).

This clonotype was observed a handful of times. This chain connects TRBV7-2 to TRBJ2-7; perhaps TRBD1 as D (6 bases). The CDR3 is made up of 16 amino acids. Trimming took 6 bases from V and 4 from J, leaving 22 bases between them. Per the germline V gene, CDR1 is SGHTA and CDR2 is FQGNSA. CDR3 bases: TGTGCCAGCAGTCGTACAGGACAGAGGTTCAGGTACGAGCAGTACTTC. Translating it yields CASSRTGQRFRYEQYF. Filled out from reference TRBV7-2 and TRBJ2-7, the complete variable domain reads GAGVSQSPSNKVTEKGKDVELRCDPISGHTALYWYRQSLGQGLEFLIYFQGNSAPDKSGLPSDRFSAERTGGSVSTLTIQRTQQEDSAVYLCASSRTGQRFRYEQYFGPGTRLTVT.

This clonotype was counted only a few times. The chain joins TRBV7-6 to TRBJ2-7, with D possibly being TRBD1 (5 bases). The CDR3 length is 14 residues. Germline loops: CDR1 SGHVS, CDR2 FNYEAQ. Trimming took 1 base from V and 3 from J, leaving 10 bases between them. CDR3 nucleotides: TGTGCCAGCAGCTTAGAAGGGGCAAACTACGAGCAGTACTTC. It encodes CASSLEGANYEQYF.

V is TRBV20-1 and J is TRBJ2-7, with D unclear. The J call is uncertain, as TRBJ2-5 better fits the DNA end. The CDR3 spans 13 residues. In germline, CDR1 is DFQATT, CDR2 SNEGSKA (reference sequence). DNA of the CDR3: TGCAGTGCCCCTGTAGGGTCGGAAGAGACCCAGTACTTC. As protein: CSAPVGSEETQYF.

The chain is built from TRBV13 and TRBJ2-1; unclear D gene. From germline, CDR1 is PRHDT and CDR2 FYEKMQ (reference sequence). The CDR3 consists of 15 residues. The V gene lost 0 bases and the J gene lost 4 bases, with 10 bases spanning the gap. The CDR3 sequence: CASSLGRDLYNEQFF. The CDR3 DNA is TGTGCCAGCAGCTTAGGACGAGACCTGTACAATGAGCAGTTCTTC.

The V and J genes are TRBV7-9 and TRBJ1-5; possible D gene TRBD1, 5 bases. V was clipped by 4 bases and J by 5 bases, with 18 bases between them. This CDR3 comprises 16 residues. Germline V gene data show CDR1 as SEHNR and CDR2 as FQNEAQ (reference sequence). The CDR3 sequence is CASSSTAGVIHQPQHF. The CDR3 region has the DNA TGTGCCAGCAGCTCCACCGCGGGGGTAATACATCAGCCCCAGCATTTT.

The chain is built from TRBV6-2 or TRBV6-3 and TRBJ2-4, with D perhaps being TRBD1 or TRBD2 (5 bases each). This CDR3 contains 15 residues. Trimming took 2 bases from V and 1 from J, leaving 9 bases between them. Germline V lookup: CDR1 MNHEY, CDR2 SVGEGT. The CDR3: CASSYPEGAKNIQYF. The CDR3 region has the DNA TGTGCCAGCAGTTACCCCGAGGGGGCCAAAAACATTCAGTACTTC.

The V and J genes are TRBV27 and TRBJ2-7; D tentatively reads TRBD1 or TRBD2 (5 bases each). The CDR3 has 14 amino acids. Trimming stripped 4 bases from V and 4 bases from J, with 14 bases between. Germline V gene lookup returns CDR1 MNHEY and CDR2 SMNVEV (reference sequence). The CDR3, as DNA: TGTGCCAGCAGTTCTGGGGCCAGAGGGTACGAGCAGTACTTC. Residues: CASSSGARGYEQYF.

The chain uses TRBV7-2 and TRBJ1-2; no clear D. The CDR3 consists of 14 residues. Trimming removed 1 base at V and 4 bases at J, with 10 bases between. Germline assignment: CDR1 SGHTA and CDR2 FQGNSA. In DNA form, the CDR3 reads TGTGCCAGCAGCTTAGAAGGGTTTGCCTATGGCTACACCTTC. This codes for CASSLEGFAYGYTF.

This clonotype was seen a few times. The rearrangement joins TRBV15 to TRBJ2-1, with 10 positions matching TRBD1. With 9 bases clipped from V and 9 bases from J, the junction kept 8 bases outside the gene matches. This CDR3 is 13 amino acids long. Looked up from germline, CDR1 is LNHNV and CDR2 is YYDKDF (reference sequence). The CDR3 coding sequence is TGTGCCACAGGGACAGGGGTTCCAAGTGAGCAGTTCTTC. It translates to CATGTGVPSEQFF. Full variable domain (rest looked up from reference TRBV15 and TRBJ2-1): DAMVIQNPRYQVTQFGKPVTLSCSQTLNHNVMYWYQQKSSQAPKLLFHYYDKDFNNEADTPDNFQSRRPNTSFCFLDIRSPGLGDTAMYLCATGTGVPSEQFFGPGTRLTVL.

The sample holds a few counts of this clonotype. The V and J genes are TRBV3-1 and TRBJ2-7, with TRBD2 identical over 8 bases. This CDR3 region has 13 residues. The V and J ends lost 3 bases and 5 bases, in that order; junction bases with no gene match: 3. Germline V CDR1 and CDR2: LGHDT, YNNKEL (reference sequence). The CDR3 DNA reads TGTGCCAGCAGCCAGCGGGAGGAAGACGAGCAGTACTTC. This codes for CASSQREEDEQYF.

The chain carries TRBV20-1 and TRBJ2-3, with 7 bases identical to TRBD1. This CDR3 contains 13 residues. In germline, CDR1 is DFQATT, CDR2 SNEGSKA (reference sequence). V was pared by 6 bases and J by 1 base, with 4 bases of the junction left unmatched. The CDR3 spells CSAITGGTDTQYF. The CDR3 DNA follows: TGCAGTGCAATAACAGGGGGCACAGATACGCAGTATTTT.

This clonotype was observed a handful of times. The DNA for the CDR3 is TGCAGCGTCACATCAGGGTACAATGAGCAGTACTTC. Translating gives CSVTSGYNEQYF. This chain connects TRBV29-1 to TRBJ2-1; D may be TRBD1 (5 bases). The assigned J gene may be wrong: the sequence end matches TRBJ2-7 better. The length of the CDR3 is 12 residues. Germline V gene data show CDR1 as SQVTM and CDR2 as ANQGSEA.

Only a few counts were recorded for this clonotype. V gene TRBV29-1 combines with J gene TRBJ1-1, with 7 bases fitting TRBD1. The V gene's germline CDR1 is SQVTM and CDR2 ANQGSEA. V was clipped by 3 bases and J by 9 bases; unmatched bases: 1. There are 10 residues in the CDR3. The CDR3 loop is CSVETGKAFF. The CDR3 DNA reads TGCAGCGTTGAGACAGGGAAAGCTTTCTTT.

CDR3 protein: CSVPGYEQFF. The CDR3 DNA follows: TGCAGCGTCCCCGGGTATGAGCAGTTCTTC. The V and J genes are TRBV29-1 and TRBJ2-1; D is uncertain. The CDR3 contains 10 residues. The germline CDR1 and CDR2 sequences are SQVTM and ANQGSEA. The V gene lost 6 bases and the J gene lost 8 bases, with 8 bases spanning the gap.

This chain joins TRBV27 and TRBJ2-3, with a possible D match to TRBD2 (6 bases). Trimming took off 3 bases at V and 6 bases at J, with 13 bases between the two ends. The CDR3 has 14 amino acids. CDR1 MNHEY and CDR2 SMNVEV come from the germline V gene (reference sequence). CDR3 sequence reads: CASSFLGGKDTQYF. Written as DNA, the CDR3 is TGTGCCAGCAGTTTCCTCGGGGGTAAGGATACGCAGTATTTT.

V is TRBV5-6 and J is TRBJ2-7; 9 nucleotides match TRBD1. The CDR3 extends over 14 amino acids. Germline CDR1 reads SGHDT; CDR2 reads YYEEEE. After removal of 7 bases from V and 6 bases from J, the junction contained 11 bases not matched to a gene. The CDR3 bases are TGTGCCAGCGCGCCACCGGGACAGGGAGCCGAGCAGTACTTC. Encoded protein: CASAPPGQGAEQYF.

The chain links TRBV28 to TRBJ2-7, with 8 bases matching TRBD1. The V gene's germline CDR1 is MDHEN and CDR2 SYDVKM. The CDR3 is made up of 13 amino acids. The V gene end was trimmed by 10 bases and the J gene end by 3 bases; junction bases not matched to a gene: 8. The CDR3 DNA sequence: TGTGCCACCTCGACAGGGGATCTCTACGAGCAGTACTTC. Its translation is CATSTGDLYEQYF.

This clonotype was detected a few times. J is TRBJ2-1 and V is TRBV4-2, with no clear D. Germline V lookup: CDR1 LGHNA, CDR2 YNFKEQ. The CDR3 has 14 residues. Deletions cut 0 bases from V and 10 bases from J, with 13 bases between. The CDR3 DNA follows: TGTGCCAGCAGCCAAGAGGACCGGCTCGGAGAGCAGTTCTTC. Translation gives CASSQEDRLGEQFF.